The 28 T cell receptor beta chains below all came from one sample that was sequenced in a study of ipilimumab plus nivolumab after autologous stem cell transplantation. Method: immunoSEQ multiplex PCR; TCRdb's copy keeps in-frame clones and lacks some. Of 15,000 to 20,000 clones listed, about 81% are singletons. Sample: PBMCs, taken in a trial of ipilimumab plus nivolumab as post-transplant consolidation. The receptor set was obtained from a male donor with diffuse large B-cell lymphoma.

This chain connects TRBV11-1 to TRBJ2-2; tentative D call: TRBD2 (7 bases). CDR3 size: 17 residues. The germline V gene has CDR1 SGHAT and CDR2 FQDESV (reference sequence). V was shortened by 5 bases and J by 0 bases, with 16 bases between the two germline ends. In nucleotides, the CDR3 is TGTGCCAGCAGCCCCATGAAGGGGGGGTCGAACACCGGGGAGCTGTTTTTT. Its protein product is CASSPMKGGSNTGELFF.

J is TRBJ2-5 and V is TRBV5-6; TRBD1 aligns across 11 bases. There are 15 residues in the CDR3. V lost 4 bases, J lost 2 bases, and 4 bases stayed unmatched. Germline V CDR1 and CDR2: SGHDT, YYEEEE. The CDR3 region is CASSAGTGGQETQYF. The DNA for the CDR3 is TGTGCCAGCAGCGCGGGGACAGGGGGGCAAGAGACCCAGTACTTC.

The V call is TRBV6-1, the J call TRBJ1-4; D gene uncertain. CDR1 is MNHNS and CDR2 is SASEGT in the germline V gene. V shed 1 base and J shed 8 bases, with 17 bases lying between them. The CDR3 sequence is 16 residues long. In DNA, the CDR3 is TGTGCCAGCAGTGAAGAGGACTCTAAGACGCAGGAAAAACTGTTTTTT. Protein product: CASSEEDSKTQEKLFF.

Within the sample, this clone is medium-sized (0.01 to 0.1%). This chain connects TRBV6-1 to TRBJ2-7, with D unclear. V shed 2 bases and J shed 3 bases, with 11 bases lying between them. This CDR3 is 14 amino acids long. Per the germline V gene, CDR1 is MNHNS and CDR2 is SASEGT. CDR3 region: CASSEFLSNYEQYF. The CDR3 nucleotides read TGTGCCAGCAGTGAATTCCTGTCTAACTACGAGCAGTACTTC.

The CDR3 DNA sequence: TGTGCCAGCAGTTCCCCCTCTTACAGGGCCCCTCTCGTTTACGAGCAGTACTTC. Protein sequence: CASSSPSYRAPLVYEQYF. The genes are TRBV28 and TRBJ2-7, with D perhaps TRBD1 (6 bases). This CDR3 is built from 18 residues. V lost 4 bases to trimming and J lost 4 bases, with 26 bases between them. The germline V gene has CDR1 MDHEN and CDR2 SYDVKM.

This rearrangement joins TRBV5-1 to TRBJ2-5; TRBD2 is a possible D gene (6 bases). V was cut by 4 bases and J by 5 bases, with 15 bases left in between. The CDR3 has 14 amino acids. The germline gives CDR1 SGHRS, CDR2 YFSETQ. The CDR3 protein is CASSSPGVWETQYF. The CDR3 DNA follows: TGCGCCAGCAGCAGCCCGGGGGTTTGGGAGACCCAGTACTTC.

This chain links TRBV10-3 with TRBJ1-2; TRBD1 aligns across 7 bases. Germline CDR1 ENHRY, CDR2 SYGVKD. With 3 bases clipped from V and 7 bases from J, the junction kept 29 bases outside the gene matches. This CDR3 spans 21 amino acids. Here the CDR3 DNA reads TGTGCCATCAGTGAAGTTTTATTCGCTATCAGACGGGACAGAGCTCAGGCTGGCTACACCTTC. Protein product: CAISEVLFAIRRDRAQAGYTF.

The chain recombines TRBV6-6 with TRBJ2-7; 12 bases fit TRBD1. V was pared by 5 bases and J by 6 bases, with 2 bases of the junction left unmatched. This CDR3 has 13 residues. Germline assignment: CDR1 MNHNY and CDR2 SVGAGI (reference sequence). The CDR3 protein is CASSGTGGSEQYF. CDR3 in DNA: TGTGCCAGCAGTGGGACAGGGGGCAGCGAGCAGTACTTC.

This clone occurred a few times. The chain has TRBV2 and TRBJ2-1; D assignment may be TRBD1 or TRBD2 (5 bases each). Trimming stripped 3 bases from V and 0 bases from J, with 9 bases between. This CDR3 is 15 amino acids long. The germline V gene encodes CDR1 SNHLY and CDR2 FYNNEI. CDR3 region: CASSDWDDSYNEQFF. The CDR3 nucleotides are TGTGCCAGCAGTGATTGGGACGACTCCTACAATGAGCAGTTCTTC.

V is TRBV5-6 and J is TRBJ2-7; D is tentatively TRBD1 or TRBD2 (5 bases each). V lost 3 bases to trimming and J lost 2 bases, with 12 bases between them. Germline loops: CDR1 SGHDT, CDR2 YYEEEE. The CDR3 contains 14 residues. The CDR3 protein is CASSSGDLAYEQYF. CDR3 in DNA: TGTGCCAGCAGCTCCGGGGACCTGGCCTACGAGCAGTACTTC.

This clone was detected only once. The germline gene is not matched at one end of the junction; a read error may be the cause. The CDR3 nucleotides are TGTGCTAGCAGCGTTACGGGACAGGGGGCGAGTGAGCAGTTCTTC. Amino acid sequence: CASSVTGQGASEQFF. This sequence joins TRBV7-7 and TRBJ2-1; 12 bases are shared with TRBD1. CDR3 length equals 15 residues. CDR1 and CDR2 from the germline V gene are SSHAT and FNYEAQ (reference sequence).

The chain employs TRBV7-2 and TRBJ2-1; D not resolved. Trimming took off 6 bases at V and 2 bases at J, with 11 bases between the two ends. The CDR3 loop spans 14 amino acids. In germline, CDR1 is SGHTA, CDR2 FQGNSA. The CDR3 DNA follows: TGTGCCAGCAGTCGGGTAGGGACCTACAATGAGCAGTTCTTC. Translated: CASSRVGTYNEQFF.

The CDR3 sequence: CATSRHRTSTDTQYF. The CDR3 nucleotides are TGTGCCACCAGCAGACACAGAACTAGCACAGATACGCAGTATTTT. V is TRBV15 and J is TRBJ2-3; D is ambiguous. The CDR3 spans 15 residues. Germline assignment: CDR1 LNHNV and CDR2 YYDKDF (reference sequence). Trimming left V 2 bases short and J 0 bases short, with 9 bases between.

V is TRBV28 and J is TRBJ1-1; D not certain. Deletions cut 10 bases from V and 2 bases from J, with 14 bases between. CDR3 length: 13 residues. Germline CDR1 reads MDHEN; CDR2 reads SYDVKM. The CDR3 coding sequence is TGTGCCACCGACCGGCCAGGTAACACTGAAGCTTTCTTT. Translating gives CATDRPGNTEAFF.

The chain joins TRBV9 to TRBJ2-3; D is possibly TRBD2 (6 bases). Germline CDR1 and CDR2: SGDLS and YYNGEE. V was clipped by 3 bases and J by 2 bases, with 19 bases between them. The CDR3 has 17 residues. CDR3 region: CASSAGGTHGPTDTQYF. The CDR3 DNA follows: TGTGCCAGCAGCGCAGGCGGGACCCACGGACCCACAGATACGCAGTATTTT.

Only one count was recorded for this clone. The chain recombines TRBV28 with TRBJ2-7, with a possible D match to TRBD2 (5 bases). V lost 3 bases to trimming and J lost 7 bases, with 13 bases between them. This CDR3 comprises 13 residues. CDR1 and CDR2 from the germline V gene are MDHEN and SYDVKM. DNA of the CDR3: TGTGCCAGCAGTTTTTCCGAGGGAAGGGAGCAGTACTTC. Its protein product is CASSFSEGREQYF.

The chain links TRBV5-1 to TRBJ1-2; 10 bases agree with TRBD1. The CDR3 runs 13 residues. Germline CDR1 is SGHRS and CDR2 is YFSETQ. V was pared by 4 bases and J by 8 bases, with 5 bases of the junction left unmatched. The CDR3 spells CASSIGQGGGYTF. The CDR3 region has the DNA TGCGCCAGCAGCATAGGACAGGGGGGCGGCTACACCTTC.

This clone was recorded only once. This chain uses TRBV7-9 with TRBJ2-3, with 9 nucleotides matching TRBD1. The J segment lost 7 bases and the V segment lost 5 bases, leaving 13 bases of the junction unmatched. There are 16 residues in the CDR3. Per germline, CDR1 SEHNR and CDR2 FQNEAQ (reference sequence). CDR3 in DNA: TGTGCCAGCAGCCAATTCGAAACAGGGGGCGTTTATACGCAGTATTTT. Residues: CASSQFETGGVYTQYF.

The chain uses TRBV9 and TRBJ2-1; possibly TRBD2 for D (6 bases). V dropped 3 bases and J dropped 3 bases, with 7 bases sitting between them. Germline V gene data show CDR1 as SGDLS and CDR2 as YYNGEE. The CDR3 contains 13 residues. DNA of the CDR3: TGTGCCAGCAGCGACGGGAGCTACAATGAGCAGTTCTTC. It specifies CASSDGSYNEQFF.

V gene TRBV18 combines with J gene TRBJ1-3; TRBD1 aligns across 8 bases. Germline V CDR1 and CDR2: KGHSH, LQKENI. The CDR3 length is 18 residues. V shed 3 bases and J 0 bases; nucleotides not matched to a gene: 10. The CDR3 sequence is CASSPFEGQVPSGNTIYF. Written as DNA, the CDR3 is TGTGCCAGCTCACCCTTCGAGGGACAGGTACCCTCTGGAAACACCATATATTTT.

V and J are TRBV18 and TRBJ2-7; the match to TRBD2 covers 12 bases. The junction had 10 bases not matched to a gene; V was cut back by 3 bases and J by 4 bases. This CDR3 has 17 residues. The germline V gene encodes CDR1 KGHSH and CDR2 LQKENI. The CDR3 region has the DNA TGTGCCAGCTCACCTCTGACTAGCGGGGGAACTAAGTACGAGCAGTACTTC. This gives the protein CASSPLTSGGTKYEQYF.

This sequence joins TRBV11-3 and TRBJ2-1; 7 nucleotides align to TRBD2. The V and J ends lost 5 bases and 2 bases, in that order; junction bases with no gene match: 3. The CDR3 covers 14 residues. Germline V gene data show CDR1 as SGHNT and CDR2 as YENEEA. The CDR3 region is CASSPRGTYNEQFF. The CDR3 DNA sequence: TGTGCCAGCAGCCCGCGGGGGACCTACAATGAGCAGTTCTTC.

The chain joins TRBV2 to TRBJ2-2, with D tentatively TRBD1 (5 bases). Trimming cost V 7 bases and J 3 bases, with 12 bases left between them. Germline loops: CDR1 SNHLY, CDR2 FYNNEI. The CDR3 has 14 amino acids. The CDR3 nucleotides read TGTGCCAGCAAGTCCAGGGCCTACACCGGGGAGCTGTTTTTT. Translation: CASKSRAYTGELFF.

This clone was seen more than once but under ten times. This chain connects TRBV6-4 to TRBJ2-3, with unresolved D. The V gene's germline CDR1 is MRHNA and CDR2 SNTAGT. V lost 1 base and J lost 0, with 8 bases in between. The CDR3 is 15 residues long. For the CDR3, the DNA is TGTGCCAGCAGTGACTTGCCGGGTAGCACAGATACGCAGTATTTT. This sequence encodes CASSDLPGSTDTQYF.

This sequence joins TRBV5-1 and TRBJ1-2; 9 bases map to TRBD1. V was pared by 4 bases and J by 3 bases, with 7 bases of the junction left unmatched. The CDR3 covers 15 residues. Germline-derived CDR1 and CDR2 are SGHRS and YFSETQ. CDR3 loop: CASSPGQGTDYGYTF. In DNA form, the CDR3 reads TGCGCCAGCAGCCCGGGACAGGGAACGGACTATGGCTACACCTTC.

The chain employs TRBV6-5 and TRBJ1-6; D is perhaps TRBD1 (5 bases). Germline V gene data show CDR1 as MNHEY and CDR2 as SVGAGI. This CDR3 is built from 16 residues. V was cut by 0 bases and J by 9 bases, with 15 bases left in between. This CDR3 reads CASSYSTGPGSSPLHF. Written as DNA, the CDR3 is TGTGCCAGCAGTTACTCAACGGGACCTGGCAGTTCACCCCTCCACTTT.

The gene calls are TRBV7-2 and TRBJ1-1; D remains ambiguous. CDR1 is SGHTA and CDR2 is FQGNSA in the germline V gene. V lost 1 base and J 8 bases, leaving 14 bases between the germline ends. The length of the CDR3 is 14 residues. The CDR3 is CASSLENLGREAFF. CDR3 in DNA: TGTGCCAGCAGCTTAGAGAATCTGGGCAGGGAAGCTTTCTTT.

As DNA, the CDR3 is TGTGCCAGCAGCTCCACCTCTGGGGCCAACGTCCTGACTTTC. This encodes CASSSTSGANVLTF. J is TRBJ2-6 and V is TRBV7-8; D not certain. V was cut by 4 bases and J by 0 bases, with 4 bases left in between. The CDR3 is made up of 14 amino acids. Germline V lookup: CDR1 SGHVS, CDR2 FQNEAQ.